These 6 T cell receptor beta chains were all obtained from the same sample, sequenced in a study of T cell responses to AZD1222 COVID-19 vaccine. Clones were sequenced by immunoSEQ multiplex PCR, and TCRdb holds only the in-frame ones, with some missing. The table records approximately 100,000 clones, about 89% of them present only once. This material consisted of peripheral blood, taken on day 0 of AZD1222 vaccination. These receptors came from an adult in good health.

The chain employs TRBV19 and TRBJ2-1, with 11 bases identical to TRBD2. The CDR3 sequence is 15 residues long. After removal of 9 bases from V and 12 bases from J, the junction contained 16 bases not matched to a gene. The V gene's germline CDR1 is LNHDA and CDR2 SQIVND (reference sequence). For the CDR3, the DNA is TGTGCCAGCTCTCAAGGGCCTAGCGGGGGGAGGGGGCAGTTCTTC. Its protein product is CASSQGPSGGRGQFF.

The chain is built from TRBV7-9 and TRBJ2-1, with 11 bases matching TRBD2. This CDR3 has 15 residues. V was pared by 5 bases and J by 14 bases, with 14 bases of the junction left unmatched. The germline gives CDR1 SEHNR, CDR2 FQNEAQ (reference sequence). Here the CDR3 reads CASSPLVGSGGVKFF. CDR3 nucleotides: TGTGCCAGCAGCCCGCTCGTTGGTAGCGGGGGGGTTAAGTTCTTC.

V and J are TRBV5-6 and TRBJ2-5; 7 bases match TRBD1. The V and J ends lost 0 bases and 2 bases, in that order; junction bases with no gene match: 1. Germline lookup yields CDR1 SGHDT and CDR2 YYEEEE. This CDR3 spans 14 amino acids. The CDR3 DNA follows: TGTGCCAGCAGCTTGGTCAGGGGGCAAGAGACCCAGTACTTC. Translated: CASSLVRGQETQYF.

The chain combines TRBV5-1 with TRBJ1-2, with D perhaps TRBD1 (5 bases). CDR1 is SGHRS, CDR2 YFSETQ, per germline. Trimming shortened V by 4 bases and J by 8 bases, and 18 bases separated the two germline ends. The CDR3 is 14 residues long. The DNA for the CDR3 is TGCGCCAGCAGCCCGGGGCCTCCGGCGGGCGGCTACACCTTC. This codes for CASSPGPPAGGYTF.

CDR3 residues: CASSIYGQGNEKLFF. CDR3 bases: TGCGCCAGCAGCATCTATGGACAGGGGAATGAAAAACTGTTTTTT. The chain has TRBV5-1 and TRBJ1-4; 9 nucleotides line up with TRBD1. V shed 4 bases, J shed 5 bases, and the junction held 6 bases outside the gene matches. The CDR3 sequence is 15 residues long. CDR1 SGHRS and CDR2 YFSETQ come from the germline V gene.

The CDR3 DNA reads as TGTGCCAGCAGTTTTCGCTCTCACGAGCAGTACTTC. Its translation: CASSFRSHEQYF. The chain employs TRBV12-3 or TRBV12-4 and TRBJ2-7; D gene unclear. V lost 3 bases to trimming and J lost 5 bases, with 8 bases between them. The CDR3 sequence is 12 residues long.